This T cell receptor (beta chain) derives from a study of T cells in Graves' hyperthyroidism and ophthalmopathy. V was clipped by 3 bases and J by 9 bases, with 20 bases between them. The CDR3 runs to 15 residues. Blood was obtained at the first hyperthyroidism diagnosis, which preceded any ophthalmopathy symptoms. Using RNA transcripts as the source, TCR beta CDR3 regions were amplified. When the TCR CDR3 underwent first-round RT-PCR, the HTBI primer set was used. TCRdb processed the multiplex PCR reads anew with MiXCR; each CDR3 protein has one entry. The profile shows 35,000 to 40,000 distinct CDR3 sequences, just under 50% of them singletons.

The sequence was collected from a woman between 50 and 59 years old with Graves' hyperthyroidism that later progressed to Graves' ophthalmopathy. The chain recombines TRBV12-3 or TRBV12-4 with TRBJ2-5; possible D gene TRBD1, 6 bases. Sequenced sample: blood. The CDR3 coding sequence is TGTGCCAGCAGTTTTTATCAGGGGCTAGGTCAGCCCCAGTACTTC. This translates into CASSFYQGLGQPQYF.